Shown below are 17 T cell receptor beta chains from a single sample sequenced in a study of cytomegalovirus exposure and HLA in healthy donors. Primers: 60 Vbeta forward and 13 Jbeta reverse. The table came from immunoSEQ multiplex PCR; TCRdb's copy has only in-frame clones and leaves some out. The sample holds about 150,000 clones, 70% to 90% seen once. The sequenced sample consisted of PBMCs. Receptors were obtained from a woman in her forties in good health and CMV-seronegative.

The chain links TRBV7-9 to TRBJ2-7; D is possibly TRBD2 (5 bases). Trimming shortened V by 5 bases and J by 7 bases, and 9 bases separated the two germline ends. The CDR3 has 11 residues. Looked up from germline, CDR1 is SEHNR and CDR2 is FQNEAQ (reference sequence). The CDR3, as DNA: TGTGCCAGCAGCAAGACGGGGGAGCAGTACTTC. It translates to CASSKTGEQYF. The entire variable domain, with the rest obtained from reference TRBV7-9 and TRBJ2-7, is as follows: DTGVSQNPRHKITKRGQNVTFRCDPISEHNRLYWYRQTLGQGPEFLTYFQNEAQLEKSRLLSDRFSAERPKGSFSTLEIQRTEQGDSAMYLCASSKTGEQYFGPGTRLTVT.

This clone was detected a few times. The CDR3 sequence is CASSITGTGAGSPLHF. The CDR3 nucleotides are TGTGCCAGCAGCATAACCGGGACAGGGGCTGGTTCACCCCTCCACTTT. The chain links TRBV7-2 to TRBJ1-6, with 10 bases identical to TRBD1. Unmatched junction bases numbered 10, after V lost 5 bases and J lost 9 bases. The CDR3 is made up of 16 amino acids. Germline-derived CDR1 and CDR2 are SGHTA and FQGNSA.

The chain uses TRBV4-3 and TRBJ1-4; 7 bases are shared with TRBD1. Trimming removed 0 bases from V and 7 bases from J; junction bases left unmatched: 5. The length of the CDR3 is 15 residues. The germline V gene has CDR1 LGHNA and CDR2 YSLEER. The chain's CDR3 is CASSQDRGRAEKLFF. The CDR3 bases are TGCGCCAGCAGCCAAGATAGGGGGCGCGCTGAAAAACTGTTTTTT.

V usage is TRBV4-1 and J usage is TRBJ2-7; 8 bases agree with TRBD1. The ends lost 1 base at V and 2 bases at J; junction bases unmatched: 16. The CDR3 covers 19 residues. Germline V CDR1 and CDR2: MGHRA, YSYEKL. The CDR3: CASSQGVQLGTGYPYEQYF. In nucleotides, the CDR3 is TGCGCCAGCAGCCAAGGAGTCCAACTAGGGACAGGTTATCCCTACGAGCAGTACTTC.

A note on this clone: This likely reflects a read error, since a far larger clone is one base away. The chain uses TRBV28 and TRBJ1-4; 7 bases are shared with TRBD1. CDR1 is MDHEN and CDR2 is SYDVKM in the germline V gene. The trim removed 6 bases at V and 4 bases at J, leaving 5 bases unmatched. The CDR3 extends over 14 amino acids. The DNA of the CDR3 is TGTGCCAGCAGCTCGGGACAGTTTAATGAAAAACTGTTTTTT. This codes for CASSSGQFNEKLFF. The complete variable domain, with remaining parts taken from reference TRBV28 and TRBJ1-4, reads DVKVTQSSRYLVKRTGEKVFLECVQDMDHENMFWYRQDPGLGLRLIYFSYDVKMKEKGDIPEGYSVSREKKERFSLILESASTNQTSMYLCASSSGQFNEKLFFGSGTQLSVL.

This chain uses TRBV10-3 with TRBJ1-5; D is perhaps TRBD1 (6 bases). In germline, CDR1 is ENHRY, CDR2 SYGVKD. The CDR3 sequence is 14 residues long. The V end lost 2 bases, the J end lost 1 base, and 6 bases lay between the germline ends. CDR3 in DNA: TGTGCCATCAGTGAGGGACAGAGCAATCAGCCCCAGCATTTT. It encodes CAISEGQSNQPQHF.

The CDR3 region is CASSAGGRLTDTQYF. The CDR3 DNA sequence: TGTGCCAGCAGTGCGGGCGGGAGGCTCACAGATACGCAGTATTTT. The rearrangement uses TRBV2 and TRBJ2-3; the match to TRBD2 covers 8 bases. Trimming at V came to 4 bases and at J to 2 bases, leaving 5 bases not matched to a gene. The length of the CDR3 is 15 residues. The germline gives CDR1 SNHLY, CDR2 FYNNEI.

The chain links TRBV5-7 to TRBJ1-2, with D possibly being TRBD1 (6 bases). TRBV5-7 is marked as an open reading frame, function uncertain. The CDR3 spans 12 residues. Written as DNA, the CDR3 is TGTGCTGGGGGGGCAGCCAGTTATGGCTACACCTTC. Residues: CAGGAASYGYTF.

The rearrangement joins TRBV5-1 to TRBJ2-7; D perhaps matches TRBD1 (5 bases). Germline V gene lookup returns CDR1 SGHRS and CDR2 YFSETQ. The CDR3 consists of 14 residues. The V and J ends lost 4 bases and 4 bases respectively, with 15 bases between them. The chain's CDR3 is CASSESQGFYEQYF. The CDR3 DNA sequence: TGCGCCAGCAGCGAGAGTCAGGGATTTTACGAGCAGTACTTC.

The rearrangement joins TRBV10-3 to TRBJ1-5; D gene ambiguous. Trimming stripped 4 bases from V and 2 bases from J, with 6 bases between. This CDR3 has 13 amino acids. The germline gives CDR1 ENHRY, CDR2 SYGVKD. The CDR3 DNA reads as TGTGCCATCAGTGCCTCTGGCAATCAGCCCCAGCATTTT. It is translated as CAISASGNQPQHF.

Here the CDR3 DNA reads TGTGCCAGCATTGGCCAGGGGCGCGGCACTGAAGCTTTCTTT. It translates to CASIGQGRGTEAFF. The chain carries TRBV6-1 and TRBJ1-1; a possible D gene is TRBD1 (6 bases). The CDR3 extends over 14 amino acids. Between the trimmed V and J ends, which lost 7 bases and 4 bases, there was a span of 16 bases. Germline values: CDR1 MNHNS, CDR2 SASEGT.

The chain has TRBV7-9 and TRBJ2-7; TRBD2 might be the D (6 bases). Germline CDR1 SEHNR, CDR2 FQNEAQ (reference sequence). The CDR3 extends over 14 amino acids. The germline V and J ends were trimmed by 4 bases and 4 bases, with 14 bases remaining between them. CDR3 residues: CASSSRGGGYEQYF. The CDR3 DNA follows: TGTGCCAGCAGCTCGAGGGGTGGGGGGTACGAGCAGTACTTC.

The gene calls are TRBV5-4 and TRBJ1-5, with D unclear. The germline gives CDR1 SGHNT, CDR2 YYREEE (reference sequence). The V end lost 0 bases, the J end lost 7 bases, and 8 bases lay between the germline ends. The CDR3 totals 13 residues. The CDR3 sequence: CASSLEGGQPQHF. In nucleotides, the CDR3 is TGTGCCAGCAGCTTGGAAGGAGGGCAGCCCCAGCATTTT.

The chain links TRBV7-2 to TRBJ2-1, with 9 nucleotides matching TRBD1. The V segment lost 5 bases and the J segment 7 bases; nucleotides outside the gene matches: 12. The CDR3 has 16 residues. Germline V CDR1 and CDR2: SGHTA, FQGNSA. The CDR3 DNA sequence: TGTGCCAGCAGCCTAGAACCGGGACAGGGATGGAATGAGCAGTTCTTC. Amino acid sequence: CASSLEPGQGWNEQFF.

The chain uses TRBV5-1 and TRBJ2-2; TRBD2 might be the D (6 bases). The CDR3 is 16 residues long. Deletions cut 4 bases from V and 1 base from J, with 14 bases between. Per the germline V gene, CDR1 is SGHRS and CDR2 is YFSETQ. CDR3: CASSPTSSRNTGELFF. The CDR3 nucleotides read TGCGCCAGCAGCCCAACTAGCAGCCGGAACACCGGGGAGCTGTTTTTT.

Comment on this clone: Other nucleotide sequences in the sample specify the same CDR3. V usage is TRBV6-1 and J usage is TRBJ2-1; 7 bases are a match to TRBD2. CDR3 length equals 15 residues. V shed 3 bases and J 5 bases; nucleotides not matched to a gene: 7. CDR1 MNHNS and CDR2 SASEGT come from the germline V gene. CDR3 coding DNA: TGTGCCAGCAGTGAGTATGCGGGAGTTGACAATGAGCAGTTCTTC. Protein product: CASSEYAGVDNEQFF.

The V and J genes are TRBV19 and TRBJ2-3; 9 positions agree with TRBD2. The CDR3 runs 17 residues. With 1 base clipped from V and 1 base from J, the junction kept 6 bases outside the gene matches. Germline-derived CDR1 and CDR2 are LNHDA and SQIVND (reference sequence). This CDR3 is CASSIGVTSGGTDTQYF. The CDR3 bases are TGTGCCAGTAGTATAGGCGTGACTAGCGGAGGCACAGATACGCAGTATTTT.